This section outlines one TCR beta chain sequence together with its context. No antigen is known for it. This record comes from a study of CD8 T cells in Susac syndrome. Study context: The sequenced Susac syndrome patients comprised roughly 6 with active disease and roughly eight in remission. Points from the study as a whole: The CD4+ T cell repertoires in Susac syndrome were not clonally expanded.

TEMRA cells were enriched by FACS, and CD4+ and CD8+ T cells were negatively isolated. V lost 4 bases and J 4 bases, leaving 12 bases between the germline ends. CDR3 size: 13 residues. CDR1 is SGHRS and CDR2 is YFSETQ in the germline V gene. When the RNA was reverse transcribed, random hexamers were used with an input of roughly 0.5 to 1 ug. With immunoSEQ multiplex PCR, TCR beta CDR3 was amplified across 54 Vbeta and 13 Jbeta. TCRdb reprocessed the immunoSEQ multiplex PCR reads via MiXCR and lists one record per CDR3 protein. Among 200,000 to 250,000 distinct CDR3 sequences listed, about 94% were seen once.

The TCR sequence derives from a human donor with Susac syndrome. The chain uses TRBV5-1 and TRBJ2-7; D is perhaps TRBD2 (5 bases). The sequenced material came from CD4+ T cells from PBMCs. CDR3 coding DNA: TGCGCCAGCAGCCCCGGGGAACAATACGAGCAGTACTTC. Translated: CASSPGEQYEQYF.